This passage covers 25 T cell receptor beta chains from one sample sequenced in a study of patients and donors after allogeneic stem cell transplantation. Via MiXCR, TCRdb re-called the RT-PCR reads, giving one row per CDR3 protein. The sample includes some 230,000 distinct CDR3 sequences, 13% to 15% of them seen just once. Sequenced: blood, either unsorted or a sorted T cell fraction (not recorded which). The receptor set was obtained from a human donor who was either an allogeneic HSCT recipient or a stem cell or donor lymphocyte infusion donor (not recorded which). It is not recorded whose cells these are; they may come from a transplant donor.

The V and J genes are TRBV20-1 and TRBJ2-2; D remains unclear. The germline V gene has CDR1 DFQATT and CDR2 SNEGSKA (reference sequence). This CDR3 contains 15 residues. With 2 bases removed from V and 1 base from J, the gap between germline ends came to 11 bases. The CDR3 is CSARLGSMNTGELFF. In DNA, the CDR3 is TGCAGTGCTAGATTAGGCTCTATGAACACCGGGGAGCTGTTTTTT.

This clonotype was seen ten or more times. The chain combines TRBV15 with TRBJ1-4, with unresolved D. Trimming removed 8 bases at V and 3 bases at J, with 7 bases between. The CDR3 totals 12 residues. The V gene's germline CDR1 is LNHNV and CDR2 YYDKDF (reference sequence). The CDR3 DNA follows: TGTGCCACCGCCCAGCCTAATGAAAAACTGTTTTTT. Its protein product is CATAQPNEKLFF.

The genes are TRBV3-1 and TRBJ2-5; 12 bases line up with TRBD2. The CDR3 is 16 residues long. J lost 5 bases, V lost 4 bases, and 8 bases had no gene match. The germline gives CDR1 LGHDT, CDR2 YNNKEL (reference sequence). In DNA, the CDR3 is TGTGCCAGCAGCCGAACTAGCGGGGGGACTATGGAGACCCAGTACTTC. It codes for CASSRTSGGTMETQYF.

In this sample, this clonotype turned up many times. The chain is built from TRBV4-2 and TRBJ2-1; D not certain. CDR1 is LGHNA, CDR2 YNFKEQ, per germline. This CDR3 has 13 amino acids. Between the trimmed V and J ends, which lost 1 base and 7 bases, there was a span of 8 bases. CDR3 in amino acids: CASSQAALNEQFF. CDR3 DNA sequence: TGTGCCAGCAGCCAAGCGGCGTTGAATGAGCAGTTCTTC.

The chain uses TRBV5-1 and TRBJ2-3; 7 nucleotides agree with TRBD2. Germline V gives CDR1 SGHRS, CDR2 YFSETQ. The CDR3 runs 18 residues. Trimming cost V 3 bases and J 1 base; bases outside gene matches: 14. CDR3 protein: CASSSERGLTSGTDTQYF. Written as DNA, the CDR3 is TGCGCCAGCAGCTCGGAGCGGGGCCTAACTTCGGGCACAGATACGCAGTATTTT.

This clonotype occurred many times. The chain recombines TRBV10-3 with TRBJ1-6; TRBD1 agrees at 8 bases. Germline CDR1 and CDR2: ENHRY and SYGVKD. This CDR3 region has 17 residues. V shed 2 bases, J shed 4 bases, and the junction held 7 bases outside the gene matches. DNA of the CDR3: TGTGCCATCAGTGAGAACACAGGGGGTCGGTATAATTCACCCCTCCACTTT. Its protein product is CAISENTGGRYNSPLHF.

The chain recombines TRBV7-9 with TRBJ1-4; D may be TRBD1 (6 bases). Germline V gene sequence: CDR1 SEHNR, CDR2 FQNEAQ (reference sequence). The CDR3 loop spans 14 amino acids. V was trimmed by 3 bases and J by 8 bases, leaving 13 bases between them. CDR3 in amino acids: CASSLGARGEKLFF. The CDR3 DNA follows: TGTGCCAGCAGCTTGGGGGCAAGAGGAGAAAAACTGTTTTTT.

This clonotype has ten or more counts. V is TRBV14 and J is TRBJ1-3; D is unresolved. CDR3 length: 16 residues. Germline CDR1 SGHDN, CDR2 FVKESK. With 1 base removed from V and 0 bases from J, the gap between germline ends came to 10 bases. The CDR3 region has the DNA TGTGCCAGCAGCCAAGTTAATCGTTACTCTGGAAACACCATATATTTT. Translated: CASSQVNRYSGNTIYF. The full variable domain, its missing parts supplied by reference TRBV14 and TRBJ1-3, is EAGVTQFPSHSVIEKGQTVTLRCDPISGHDNLYWYRRVMGKEIKFLLHFVKESKQDESGMPNNRFLAERTGGTYSTLKVQPAELEDSGVYFCASSQVNRYSGNTIYFGEGSWLTVV.

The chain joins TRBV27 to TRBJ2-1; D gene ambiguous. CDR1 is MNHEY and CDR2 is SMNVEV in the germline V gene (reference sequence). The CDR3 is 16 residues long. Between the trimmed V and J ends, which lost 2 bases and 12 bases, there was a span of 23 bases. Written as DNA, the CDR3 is TGTGCCAGCAGTTTAAGGCTCCAATCGAGTGGTACACGGCAGTTCTTC. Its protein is CASSLRLQSSGTRQFF.

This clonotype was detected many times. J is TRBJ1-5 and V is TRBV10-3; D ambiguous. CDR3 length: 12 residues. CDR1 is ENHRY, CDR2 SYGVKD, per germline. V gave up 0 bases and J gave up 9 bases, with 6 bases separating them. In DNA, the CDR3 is TGTGCCATCAGTGAGTCGGGAGGGCCCCAGCATTTT. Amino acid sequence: CAISESGGPQHF.

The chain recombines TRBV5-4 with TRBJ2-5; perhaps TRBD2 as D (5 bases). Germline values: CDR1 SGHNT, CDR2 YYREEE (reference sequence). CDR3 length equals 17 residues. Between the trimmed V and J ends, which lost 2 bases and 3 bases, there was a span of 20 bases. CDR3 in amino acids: CASSLEKDWIKKETQYF. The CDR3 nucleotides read TGTGCCAGCAGCTTAGAGAAGGACTGGATAAAGAAAGAGACCCAGTACTTC.

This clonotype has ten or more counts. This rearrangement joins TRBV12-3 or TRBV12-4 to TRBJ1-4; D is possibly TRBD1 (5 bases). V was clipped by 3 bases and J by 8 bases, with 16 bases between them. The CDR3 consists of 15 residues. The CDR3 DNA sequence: TGTGCCAGCAGTTTTACAGGAGGGTTTCAGGAAAAACTGTTTTTT. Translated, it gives CASSFTGGFQEKLFF.

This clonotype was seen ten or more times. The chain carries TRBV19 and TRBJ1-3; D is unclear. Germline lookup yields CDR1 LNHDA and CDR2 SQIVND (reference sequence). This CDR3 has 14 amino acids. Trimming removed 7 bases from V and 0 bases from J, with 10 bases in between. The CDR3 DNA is TGTGCCAGTAAAAAGGACGGCTCTGGAAACACCATATATTTT. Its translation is CASKKDGSGNTIYF.

The CDR3, as DNA: TGTGCCAGCAGCGCGACAGGGTCCCACGAGCAGTACTTC. This encodes CASSATGSHEQYF. V usage is TRBV2 and J usage is TRBJ2-7; 7 bases fit TRBD1. V lost 6 bases, J lost 5 bases, and 7 bases stayed unmatched. The CDR3 consists of 13 residues. Germline CDR1 reads SNHLY; CDR2 reads FYNNEI.

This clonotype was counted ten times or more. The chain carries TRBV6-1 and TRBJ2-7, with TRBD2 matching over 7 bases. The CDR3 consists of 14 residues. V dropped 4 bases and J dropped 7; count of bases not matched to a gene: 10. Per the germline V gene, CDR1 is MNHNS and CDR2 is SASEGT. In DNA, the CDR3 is TGTGCCAGCAGTGCCCCGATTCGCGGGAGAGAGCAGTACTTC. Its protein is CASSAPIRGREQYF.

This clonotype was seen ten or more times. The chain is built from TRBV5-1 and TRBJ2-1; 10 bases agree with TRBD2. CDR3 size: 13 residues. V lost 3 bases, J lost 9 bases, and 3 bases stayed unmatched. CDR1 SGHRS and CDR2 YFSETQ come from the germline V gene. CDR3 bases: TGCGCCAGCAGCTGGTCTAGCGGGGGTGAGCAGTTCTTC. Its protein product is CASSWSSGGEQFF.

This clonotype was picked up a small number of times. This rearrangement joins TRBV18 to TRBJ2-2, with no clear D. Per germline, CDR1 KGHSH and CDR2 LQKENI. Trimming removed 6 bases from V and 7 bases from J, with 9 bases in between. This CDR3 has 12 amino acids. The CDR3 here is CASSASNGELFF. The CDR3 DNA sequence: TGTGCCAGCTCGGCGAGCAACGGGGAGCTGTTTTTT.

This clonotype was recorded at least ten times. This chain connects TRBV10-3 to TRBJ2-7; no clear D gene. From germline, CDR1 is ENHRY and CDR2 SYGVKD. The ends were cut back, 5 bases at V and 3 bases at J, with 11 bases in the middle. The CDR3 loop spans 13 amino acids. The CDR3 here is CAISKTPVYEQYF. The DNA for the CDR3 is TGTGCCATCAGTAAGACACCCGTCTACGAGCAGTACTTC.

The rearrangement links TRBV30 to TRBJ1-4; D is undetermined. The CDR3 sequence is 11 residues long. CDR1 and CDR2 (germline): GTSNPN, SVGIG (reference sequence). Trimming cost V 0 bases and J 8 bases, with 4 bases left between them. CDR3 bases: TGTGCCTGGAGTGTAGTGGAAAAACTGTTTTTT. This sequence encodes CAWSVVEKLFF.

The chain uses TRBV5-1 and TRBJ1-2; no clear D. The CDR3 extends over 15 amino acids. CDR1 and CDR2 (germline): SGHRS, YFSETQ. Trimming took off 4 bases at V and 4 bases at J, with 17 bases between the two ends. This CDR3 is CASSMTGSNTYGYTF. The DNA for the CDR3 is TGCGCCAGCAGCATGACGGGCAGCAACACCTATGGCTACACCTTC. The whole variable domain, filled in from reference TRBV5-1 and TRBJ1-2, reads KAGVTQTPRYLIKTRGQQVTLSCSPISGHRSVSWYQQTPGQGLQFLFEYFSETQRNKGNFPGRFSGRQFSNSRSEMNVSTLELGDSALYLCASSMTGSNTYGYTFGSGTRLTVV.

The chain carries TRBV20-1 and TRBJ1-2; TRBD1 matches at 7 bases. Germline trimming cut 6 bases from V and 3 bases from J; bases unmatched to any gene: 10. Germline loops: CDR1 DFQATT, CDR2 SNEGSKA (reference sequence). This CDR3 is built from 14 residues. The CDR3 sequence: CSAGDSALDYGYTF. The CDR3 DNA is TGCAGTGCGGGGGACAGCGCCCTTGACTATGGCTACACCTTC.

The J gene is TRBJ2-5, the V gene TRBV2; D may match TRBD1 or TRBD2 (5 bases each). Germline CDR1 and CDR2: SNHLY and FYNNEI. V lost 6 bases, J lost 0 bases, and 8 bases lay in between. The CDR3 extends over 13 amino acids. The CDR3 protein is CASRGRYQETQYF. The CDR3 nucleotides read TGTGCCAGCAGGGGACGGTACCAAGAGACCCAGTACTTC.

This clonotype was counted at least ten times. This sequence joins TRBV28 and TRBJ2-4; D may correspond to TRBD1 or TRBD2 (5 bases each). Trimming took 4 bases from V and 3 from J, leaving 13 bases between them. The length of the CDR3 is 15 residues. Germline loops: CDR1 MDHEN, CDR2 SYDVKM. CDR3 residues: CASSSSGQGKNIQYF. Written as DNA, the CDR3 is TGTGCCAGCAGTTCCTCGGGGCAGGGCAAAAACATTCAGTACTTC. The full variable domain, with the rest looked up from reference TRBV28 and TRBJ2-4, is DVKVTQSSRYLVKRTGEKVFLECVQDMDHENMFWYRQDPGLGLRLIYFSYDVKMKEKGDIPEGYSVSREKKERFSLILESASTNQTSMYLCASSSSGQGKNIQYFGAGTRLSVL.

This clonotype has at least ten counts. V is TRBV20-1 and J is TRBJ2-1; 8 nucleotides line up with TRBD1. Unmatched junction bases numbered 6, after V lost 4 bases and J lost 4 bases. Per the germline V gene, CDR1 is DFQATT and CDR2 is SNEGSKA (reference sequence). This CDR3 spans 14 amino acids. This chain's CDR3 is CSANGDRTYNEQFF. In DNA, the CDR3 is TGCAGTGCTAACGGGGACAGGACTTACAATGAGCAGTTCTTC.

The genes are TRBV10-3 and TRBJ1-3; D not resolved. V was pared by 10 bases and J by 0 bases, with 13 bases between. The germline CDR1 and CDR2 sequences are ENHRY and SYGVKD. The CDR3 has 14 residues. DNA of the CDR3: TGTGCCACCTGGGCGAAGAGCTCTGGAAACACCATATATTTT. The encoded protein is CATWAKSSGNTIYF.